Below are 6 T cell receptor beta chains sequenced from a single sample in a study of blood T cell repertoires in COVID-19. Profiling relied on immunoSEQ multiplex PCR, and the TCRdb table lists in-frame clones only, not all of them. This table has 250,000 to 400,000 clones, roughly 88% appearing once. Material: peripheral blood. The origin of the receptors is a young woman with COVID-19, enrolled during active disease.

CDR3 loop: CASSQQGTGQPQHF. The CDR3 region has the DNA TGTGCCAGTAGCCAACAGGGGACGGGTCAGCCCCAGCATTTT. The chain has TRBV19 and TRBJ1-5; 7 bases match TRBD1. The V gene's germline CDR1 is LNHDA and CDR2 SQIVND (reference sequence). This CDR3 has 14 amino acids. Trimming took 6 bases from V and 6 from J; bases not matched to a gene: 8.

This sequence joins TRBV10-3 and TRBJ2-2; D may be TRBD2 (5 bases). There are 18 residues in the CDR3. Germline lookup yields CDR1 ENHRY and CDR2 SYGVKD. V lost 2 bases, J lost 6 bases, and 22 bases lay in between. The CDR3 DNA reads TGTGCCATCAGTGAGAATCGAGGGCCATATCGCTCCCCCGGGGAGCTGTTTTTT. Encoded protein: CAISENRGPYRSPGELFF.

V and J are TRBV28 and TRBJ2-2, with D perhaps TRBD1 (5 bases). Germline CDR1 reads MDHEN; CDR2 reads SYDVKM. The V end was cut by 1 base, the J end by 1 base, with 7 bases between. CDR3 length: 15 amino acids. The CDR3 sequence is CASSLYRRNTGELFF. DNA of the CDR3: TGTGCCAGCAGTTTATACAGGAGGAACACCGGGGAGCTGTTTTTT.

This sequence joins TRBV2 and TRBJ1-2; D not certain. CDR3 length: 13 amino acids. Trimming took off 4 bases at V and 6 bases at J, with 12 bases between the two ends. In germline, CDR1 is SNHLY, CDR2 FYNNEI. CDR3 protein: CASSVRRIDGYTF. CDR3 coding DNA: TGTGCCAGCAGTGTGAGGAGGATAGATGGCTACACCTTC.

The chain carries TRBV7-9 and TRBJ1-1; TRBD1 might be the D (6 bases). V lost 1 base and J lost 1, with 22 bases in between. There are 19 residues in the CDR3. CDR1 and CDR2 (germline): SEHNR, FQNEAQ (reference sequence). The DNA for the CDR3 is TGTGCCAGCAGCTTAGATTCTGGGGTCACAGGGTCATCGAACACTGAAGCTTTCTTT. Residues: CASSLDSGVTGSSNTEAFF. Combining the CDR3 with reference TRBV7-9 and TRBJ1-1 gives the whole variable domain DTGVSQNPRHKITKRGQNVTFRCDPISEHNRLYWYRQTLGQGPEFLTYFQNEAQLEKSRLLSDRFSAERPKGSFSTLEIQRTEQGDSAMYLCASSLDSGVTGSSNTEAFFGQGTRLTVV.

This chain links TRBV19 with TRBJ1-5; D unresolved. The CDR3 consists of 13 residues. CDR1 and CDR2 from the germline V gene are LNHDA and SQIVND (reference sequence). V gave up 7 bases and J gave up 5 bases, with 12 bases separating them. The CDR3 sequence is CASTTRVYQPQHF. CDR3 DNA sequence: TGTGCCAGTACCACGAGGGTTTATCAGCCCCAGCATTTT.